One sample yielded the 4 T cell receptor beta chains listed below, sequenced in a study of shared clonotypes between healthy human individuals. Some clones are missing from TCRdb's copy, which holds only in-frame ones; the method was immunoSEQ multiplex PCR. This sample has some 1.5 million clones, with 95% to 97% found just once. The specimen was naive CD4+ T cells sorted from blood. As to subset: CD45RA+ positively selected. The receptors shown here come from a man aged 30-40 years in good health.

CDR3 DNA sequence: TGTGCCAGCATTGGTAAGGTAGGGTACACGAGTGAGCAGTTCTTC. Its protein is CASIGKVGYTSEQFF. The gene calls are TRBV28 and TRBJ2-1; unclear D gene. The CDR3 is 15 amino acids. Germline values: CDR1 MDHEN, CDR2 SYDVKM. Between the trimmed V and J ends, which lost 7 bases and 9 bases, there was a span of 22 bases. The full variable domain, completed using reference TRBV28 and TRBJ2-1, is DVKVTQSSRYLVKRTGEKVFLECVQDMDHENMFWYRQDPGLGLRLIYFSYDVKMKEKGDIPEGYSVSREKKERFSLILESASTNQTSMYLCASIGKVGYTSEQFFGPGTRLTVL.

Turning to this clone: Within the sample, other DNA sequences also encode this same CDR3. The chain combines TRBV28 with TRBJ1-5; D remains ambiguous. With 6 bases removed from V and 0 bases from J, the gap between germline ends came to 3 bases. Germline V gene sequence: CDR1 MDHEN, CDR2 SYDVKM. The CDR3 sequence is 12 residues long. The CDR3 coding sequence is TGTGCCAGCAGCTATAGCAATCAGCCCCAGCATTTT. Translated: CASSYSNQPQHF.

This clone was detected only once. The V gene is TRBV29-1, the J gene TRBJ2-7; the match to TRBD2 covers 7 bases. The J segment lost 9 bases and the V segment lost 4 bases, leaving 9 bases of the junction unmatched. CDR1 SQVTM and CDR2 ANQGSEA come from the germline V gene. This CDR3 comprises 12 residues. The CDR3 bases are TGCAGCGTTGTGGGAGGGTTACGAGGGCAGTACTTC. It encodes CSVVGGLRGQYF.

The genes are TRBV7-9 and TRBJ1-1; 7 positions match TRBD1. V lost 5 bases, J lost 10 bases, and 16 bases stayed unmatched. The CDR3 is made up of 15 amino acids. Germline assignment: CDR1 SEHNR and CDR2 FQNEAQ (reference sequence). Written as DNA, the CDR3 is TGTGCCAGCAGCAAAACGGGGGGACAGCAACGTCTAGCTTTCTTT. It is translated as CASSKTGGQQRLAFF.